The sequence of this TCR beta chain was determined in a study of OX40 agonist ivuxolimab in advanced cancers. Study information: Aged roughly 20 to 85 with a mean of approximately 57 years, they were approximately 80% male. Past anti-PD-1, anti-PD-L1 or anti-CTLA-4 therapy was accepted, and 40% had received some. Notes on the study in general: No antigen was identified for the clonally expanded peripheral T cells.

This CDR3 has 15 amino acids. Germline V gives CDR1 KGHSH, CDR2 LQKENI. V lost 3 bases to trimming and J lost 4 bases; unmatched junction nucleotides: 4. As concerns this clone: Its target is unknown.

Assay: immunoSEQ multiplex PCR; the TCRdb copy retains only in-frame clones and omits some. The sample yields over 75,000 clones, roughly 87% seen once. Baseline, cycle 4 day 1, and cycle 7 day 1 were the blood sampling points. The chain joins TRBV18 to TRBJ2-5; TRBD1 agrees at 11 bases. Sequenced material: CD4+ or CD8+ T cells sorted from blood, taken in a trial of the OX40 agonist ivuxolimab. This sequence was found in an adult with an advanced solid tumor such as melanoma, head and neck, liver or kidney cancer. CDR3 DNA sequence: TGTGCCAGCTCACCCGGACAGGGGGCGCGAGAGACCCAGTACTTC. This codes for CASSPGQGARETQYF.